Listed below are T cell receptor beta chains from one sample, sequenced in a study of T cell responses to AZD1222 COVID-19 vaccine. The method was immunoSEQ multiplex PCR; TCRdb's version includes in-frame clones alone and lacks a portion of them. The sample consists of about 120,000 clones, approximately 83% of them appearing once. Sequencing used peripheral blood, obtained on day 0 of AZD1222 vaccination. The receptors shown here come from an adult in good health. Each CDR3 is given with its conserved first and last residue. The D gene is left open where the match is weak. Some rows have no size entry. The others give once, few or many, or a class for an expanded clone.

size	V	J	D	DNA	CDR3
NA	TRBV7-2	TRBJ1-3	TRBD1	TGTGCCAGCAGCTTAGGCTTAGGACAGGGGGCAAACACCATATATTTT	CASSLGLGQGANTIYF
NA	TRBV14	TRBJ2-7	TRBD2	TGTGCCAGCAGCCAAGATTTCAAACTAGCGGGGGTCCTCTCCTACGAGCAGTACTTC	CASSQDFKLAGVLSYEQYF
NA	TRBV18	TRBJ1-3	NA	TGTGCCAGCTCTGACAGAGTCACTGGAAACACCATATATTTT	CASSDRVTGNTIYF
NA	TRBV11-3	TRBJ2-7	NA	TGTGCCAGCAGCTTAGGCCACGAGCAGTACTTC	CASSLGHEQYF
NA	TRBV9	TRBJ2-5	NA	TGTGCCAGCTCTCAGGGTCTCCAGGAGACCCAGTACTTC	CASSQGLQETQYF
NA	TRBV9	TRBJ1-2	TRBD1	TGTGCCAGCAGCGTAGCTACAGGGGGCTACGGCTACACCTTC	CASSVATGGYGYTF
NA	TRBV24-1	TRBJ2-3	TRBD1	TGTGCCACCAGTGATCCACCTGGGACAGGGAGCACAGATACGCAGTATTTT	CATSDPPGTGSTDTQYF
NA	TRBV18	TRBJ2-5	TRBD2	TGTGCCAGCTCACCGGGACTAGCGGGGGAGACCCAGTACTTC	CASSPGLAGETQYF
NA	TRBV5-1	TRBJ1-1	TRBD1	TGCGCCAGCGGATTGACAGGGAACATGAACACTGAAGCTTTCTTT	CASGLTGNMNTEAFF
NA	TRBV5-1	TRBJ2-6	TRBD1	TGCGCCAGCAGCGAAACAGGGGCTTGGGCTGGGGCCAACGTCCTGACTTTC	CASSETGAWAGANVLTF
NA	TRBV23-1	TRBJ1-1	NA	TGCGCCAGCAGCCTTATAGCTCGGCTCGGGCCTGAAGCTTTCTTT	CASSLIARLGPEAFF
NA	TRBV6-5	TRBJ2-7	TRBD1	TGTGCCAGCAGTTACTCCGGGACAGGGGATTACGAGCAGTACTTC	CASSYSGTGDYEQYF
NA	TRBV12-3/TRBV12-4	TRBJ2-5	TRBD2	TGTGCCAGCAGTTTGACATATCTAGCGGCCCAGTACTTC	CASSLTYLAAQYF
NA	TRBV15	TRBJ1-6	NA	TGTGCCACCAGCAGGGGGGGGAATTCACCCCTCCACTTT	CATSRGGNSPLHF
NA	TRBV6-5	TRBJ2-5	NA	TGTGCCAGCAGTTACTCAGGGACTTACCAAGAGACCCAGTACTTC	CASSYSGTYQETQYF
NA	TRBV18	TRBJ1-5	NA	TGTGCCAGCTCCACAGGGAGGGATCAGCCCCAGCATTTT	CASSTGRDQPQHF
NA	TRBV5-4	TRBJ1-2	NA	TGTGCCAGCAGCTTGGACCTCAGCCGTCTCGGTGGCTACACCTTC	CASSLDLSRLGGYTF
NA	TRBV11-3	TRBJ2-7	NA	TGTGCCAGCAGCTTAGTGGCACATCCCTACGAGCAGTACTTC	CASSLVAHPYEQYF
NA	TRBV19	TRBJ1-2	NA	TGTGCCAGTAGTGTTAACTATGGCTACACCTTC	CASSVNYGYTF
NA	TRBV4-2	TRBJ1-5	NA	TGTGCCAGCAGCCAAGTCTCCTCGGACCCAGGGACTTATAGCAATCAGCCCCAGCATTTT	CASSQVSSDPGTYSNQPQHF
NA	TRBV19	TRBJ2-1	TRBD2	TGTGCCAGTAGTCCGGGACTAGCATTGGGTGAGCAGTTCTTC	CASSPGLALGEQFF
few	TRBV19	TRBJ2-4	NA	TGTGCCAGTAGTAGGTCACAGGGAGGGGACATTCAGTACTTC	CASSRSQGGDIQYF
NA	TRBV30	TRBJ1-1	NA	TGTGCCTGGAGTGGATGGTTGGGGAACACTGAAGCTTTCTTT	CAWSGWLGNTEAFF
NA	TRBV27	TRBJ2-2	TRBD1	TGTGCCAGCAGTTTATCACCGGACAGGGCCGGGGAGCTGTTTTTT	CASSLSPDRAGELFF
NA	TRBV5-6	TRBJ1-1	TRBD1	TGTGCCAGCAGAACTACCGGGACAGGGGGCATGGGAACGACTGAAGCTTTCTTT	CASRTTGTGGMGTTEAFF
once	TRBV11-2	TRBJ2-1	NA	TGTGCCAGCAGCTTAGGGACTCAATACAATGAGCAGTTCTTC	CASSLGTQYNEQFF
NA	TRBV7-9	TRBJ1-2	NA	TGTGCCAGCAGCTTAGACCCTAACTATGGCTACACCTTC	CASSLDPNYGYTF
once	TRBV7-9	TRBJ2-3	TRBD2	TGTGCCAGCAGTCCGGCCCTTACTAGCGGTAGCACAGATACGCAGTATTTT	CASSPALTSGSTDTQYF
NA	TRBV6-2/TRBV6-3	TRBJ2-1	TRBD2	TGTGCCAGCAGTCGGATTAAAACTAGCGGGAGGGGCAATGAGCAGTTCTTC	CASSRIKTSGRGNEQFF
few	TRBV11-3	TRBJ1-6	NA	TGTGCCAGCAGCTTAGGTGTCGATAATTCACCCCTCCACTTT	CASSLGVDNSPLHF
NA	TRBV6-5	TRBJ1-1	NA	TGTGCCAGCAGTTACATCTCGGGGGCCGGGTCTGAAGCTTTCTTT	CASSYISGAGSEAFF
NA	TRBV3-1/TRBV3-2	TRBJ1-5	NA	TGTGCCAGCAGCCACACAGGGTTGGGACAGCCCCAGCATTTT	CASSHTGLGQPQHF
NA	TRBV14	TRBJ2-7	TRBD2	TGTGCCAGCAGCCAAAGACTAGCGGACGAGCAGTACTTC	CASSQRLADEQYF
once	TRBV28	TRBJ2-7	NA	TGTGCCAGCAGTTTACCTTCCTACGAGCAGTACTTC	CASSLPSYEQYF
NA	TRBV7-2	TRBJ2-1	NA	TGTGCCAGCAGCTTAGGGAGGGCTTCCTACAATGAGCAGTTCTTC	CASSLGRASYNEQFF
NA	TRBV3-1/TRBV3-2	TRBJ1-3	TRBD1	TGTGCCAGCAGCCCCTGGACAGGGGCAGGAAACACCATATATTTT	CASSPWTGAGNTIYF
once	TRBV28	TRBJ1-2	NA	TGTGCCAGCAGTTTGAGGCGGGTTAACTATGGCTACACCTTC	CASSLRRVNYGYTF
NA	TRBV6-2/TRBV6-3	TRBJ1-4	NA	TGTGCCAGCAGTTACGGCGGGACGCGGTCGGGACTGTTTTTT	CASSYGGTRSGLFF
NA	TRBV9	TRBJ2-1	TRBD2	TGTGCCAGCAGCGTAGGCGGGGGTAACTACAATGAGCAGTTCTTC	CASSVGGGNYNEQFF
NA	TRBV12-2	TRBJ1-1	NA	TGTGCAAGTCGCTTTAGGGGGACTCCCGCAACTGAAGCTTTCTTT	CASRFRGTPATEAFF
NA	TRBV6-2/TRBV6-3	TRBJ2-1	NA	TGTGCCAGCAGTTACTCCGGTGGCGGGACCGTTGAGCAGTTCTTC	CASSYSGGGTVEQFF